This T cell receptor (beta chain) is from a study of blood T cell repertoires in COVID-19. Across the study: Donors in the United States, Italy and Spain gave samples during acute or convalescent COVID-19. The cDNA or gDNA used as material had been derived from T cells, B-cell-depleted T cells, or PBMCs.

As originally analysed: The assay estimated nucleated cells by amplifying reference gene primers. Data came from immunoSEQ multiplex PCR; TCRdb stores just in-frame clones and leaves some out. Clonal size and the V and J genes are those of that table, whereas D and trimming came from the DNA. The sample holds fewer than 200,000 clones; over 60% are singletons and the top ten take around 24%. Sequencing input: peripheral blood. This TCR was recovered from a woman aged 70-85 years with acute or convalescent COVID-19.

In DNA form, the CDR3 reads TGTGCCACCCAGTGGGGACAGACCCAGGGTGCCGGGGAGCTGTTTTTT. Translating it yields CATQWGQTQGAGELFF. The chain links TRBV24-1 to TRBJ2-2; 7 nucleotides align to TRBD1. Looked up from germline, CDR1 is KGHDR and CDR2 is SFDVKD. Trimming at V came to 9 bases and at J to 6 bases, leaving 15 bases not matched to a gene. The CDR3 has 16 amino acids.